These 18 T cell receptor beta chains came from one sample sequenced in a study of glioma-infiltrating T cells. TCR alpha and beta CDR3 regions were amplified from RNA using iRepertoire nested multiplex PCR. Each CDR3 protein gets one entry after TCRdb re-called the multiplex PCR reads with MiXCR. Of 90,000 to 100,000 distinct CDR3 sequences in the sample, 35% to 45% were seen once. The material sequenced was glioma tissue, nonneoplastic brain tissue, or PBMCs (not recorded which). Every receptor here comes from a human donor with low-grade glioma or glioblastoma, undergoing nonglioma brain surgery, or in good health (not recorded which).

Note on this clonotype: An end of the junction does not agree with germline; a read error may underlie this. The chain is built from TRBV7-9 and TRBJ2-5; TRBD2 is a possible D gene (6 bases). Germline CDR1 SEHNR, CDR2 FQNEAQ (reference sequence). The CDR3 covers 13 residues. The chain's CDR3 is CVSGSRDQETQYF. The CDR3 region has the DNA TGTGTCAGCGGGTCTAGGGACCAAGAGACCCAGTACTTT.

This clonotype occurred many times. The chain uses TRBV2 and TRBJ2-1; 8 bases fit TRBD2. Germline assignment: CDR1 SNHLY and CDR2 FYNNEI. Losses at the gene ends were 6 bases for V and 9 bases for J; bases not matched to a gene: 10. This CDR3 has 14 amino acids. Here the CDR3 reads CASRAGASVGEQFF. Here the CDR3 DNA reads TGTGCCAGCAGAGCGGGAGCCAGTGTAGGTGAGCAGTTCTTC.

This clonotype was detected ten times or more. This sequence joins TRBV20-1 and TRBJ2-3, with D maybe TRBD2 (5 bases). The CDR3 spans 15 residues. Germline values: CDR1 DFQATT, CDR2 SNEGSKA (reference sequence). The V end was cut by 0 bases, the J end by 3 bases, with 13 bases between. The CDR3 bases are TGCAGTGCTAGAGATTCCCGGACGGGAACAGATACGCAGTATTTT. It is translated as CSARDSRTGTDTQYF.

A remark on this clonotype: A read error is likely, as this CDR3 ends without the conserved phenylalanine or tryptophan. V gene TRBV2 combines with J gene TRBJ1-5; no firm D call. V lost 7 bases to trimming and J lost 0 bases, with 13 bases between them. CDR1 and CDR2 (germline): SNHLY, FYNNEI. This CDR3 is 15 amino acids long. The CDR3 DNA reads TGTGCCAGCATTGCCATCGACTATAGCAATCAGCCCCAGCATTCT. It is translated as CASIAIDYSNQPQHS.

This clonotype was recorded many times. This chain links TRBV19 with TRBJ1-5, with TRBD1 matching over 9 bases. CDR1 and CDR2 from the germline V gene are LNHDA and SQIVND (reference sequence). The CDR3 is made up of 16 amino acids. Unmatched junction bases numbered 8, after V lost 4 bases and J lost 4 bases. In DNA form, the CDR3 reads TGTGCCAGTAGTACCGAGGACAGGGGATTAAATCAGCCCCAGCATTTT. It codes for CASSTEDRGLNQPQHF.

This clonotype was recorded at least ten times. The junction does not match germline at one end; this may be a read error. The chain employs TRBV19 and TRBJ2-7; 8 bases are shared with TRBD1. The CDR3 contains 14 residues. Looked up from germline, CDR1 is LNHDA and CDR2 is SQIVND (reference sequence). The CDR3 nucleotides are TGTGCCAGTAGTGTAGACAGGGGCTCCTACGAGCAGTACTTC. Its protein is CASSVDRGSYEQYF.

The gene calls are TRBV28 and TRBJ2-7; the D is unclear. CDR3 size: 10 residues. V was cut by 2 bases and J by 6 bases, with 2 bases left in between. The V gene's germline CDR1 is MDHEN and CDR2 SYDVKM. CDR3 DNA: TGTGCCAGCAGTTTAGGCGAGCAGTACTTC. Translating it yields CASSLGEQYF. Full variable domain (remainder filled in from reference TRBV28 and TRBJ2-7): DVKVTQSSRYLVKRTGEKVFLECVQDMDHENMFWYRQDPGLGLRLIYFSYDVKMKEKGDIPEGYSVSREKKERFSLILESASTNQTSMYLCASSLGEQYFGPGTRLTVT.

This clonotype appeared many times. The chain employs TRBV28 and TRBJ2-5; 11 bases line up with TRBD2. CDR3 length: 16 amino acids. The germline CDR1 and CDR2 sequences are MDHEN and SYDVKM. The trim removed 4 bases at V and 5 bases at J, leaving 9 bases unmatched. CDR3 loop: CASSSTSGDRRETQYF. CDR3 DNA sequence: TGTGCCAGCAGTTCGACTAGCGGGGACCGGCGGGAGACCCAGTACTTC. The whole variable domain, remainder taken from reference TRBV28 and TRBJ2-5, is DVKVTQSSRYLVKRTGEKVFLECVQDMDHENMFWYRQDPGLGLRLIYFSYDVKMKEKGDIPEGYSVSREKKERFSLILESASTNQTSMYLCASSSTSGDRRETQYFGPGTRLLVL.

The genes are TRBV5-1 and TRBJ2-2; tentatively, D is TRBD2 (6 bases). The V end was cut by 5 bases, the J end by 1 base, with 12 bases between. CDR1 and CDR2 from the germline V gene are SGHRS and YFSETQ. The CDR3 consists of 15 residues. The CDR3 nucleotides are TGCGCCAGCAGGGCGGGACCCATGAACACCGGGGAGCTGTTTTTT. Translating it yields CASRAGPMNTGELFF.

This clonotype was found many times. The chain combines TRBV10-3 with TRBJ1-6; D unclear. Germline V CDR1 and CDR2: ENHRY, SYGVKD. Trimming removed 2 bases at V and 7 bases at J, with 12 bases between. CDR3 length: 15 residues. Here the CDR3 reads CAISEIPVVNSPLHF. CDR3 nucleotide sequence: TGTGCCATCAGTGAGATTCCGGTCGTAAATTCACCCCTCCACTTT.

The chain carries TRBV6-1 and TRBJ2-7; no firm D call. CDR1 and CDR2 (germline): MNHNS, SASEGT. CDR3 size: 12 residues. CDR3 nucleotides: TGTGTTAGCAGTGCGACGGAGAACGAGCAGTACTTC. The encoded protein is CVSSATENEQYF.

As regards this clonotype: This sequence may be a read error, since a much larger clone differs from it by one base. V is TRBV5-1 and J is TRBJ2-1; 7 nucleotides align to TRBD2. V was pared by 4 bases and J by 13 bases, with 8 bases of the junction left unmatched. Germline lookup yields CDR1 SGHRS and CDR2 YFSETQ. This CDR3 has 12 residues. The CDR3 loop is CASSIGRETQFF. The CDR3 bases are TGCGCCAGCAGCATTGGGCGGGAGACCCAGTTCTTC.

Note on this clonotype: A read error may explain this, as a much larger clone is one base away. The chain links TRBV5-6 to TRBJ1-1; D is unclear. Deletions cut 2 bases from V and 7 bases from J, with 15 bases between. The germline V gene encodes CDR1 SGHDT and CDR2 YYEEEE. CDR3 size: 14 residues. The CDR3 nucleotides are TGTGCCAGCAGCTTTGGCAGGACCTCCTATGAAGCTTTCTTT. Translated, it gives CASSFGRTSYEAFF.

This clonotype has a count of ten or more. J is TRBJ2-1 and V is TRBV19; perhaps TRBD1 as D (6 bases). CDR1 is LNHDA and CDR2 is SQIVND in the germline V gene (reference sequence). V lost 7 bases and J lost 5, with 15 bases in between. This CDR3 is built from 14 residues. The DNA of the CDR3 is TGTGCCAGTAAAATCCAGGGGATAGACAATGAGCAGTTCTTC. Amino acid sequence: CASKIQGIDNEQFF.

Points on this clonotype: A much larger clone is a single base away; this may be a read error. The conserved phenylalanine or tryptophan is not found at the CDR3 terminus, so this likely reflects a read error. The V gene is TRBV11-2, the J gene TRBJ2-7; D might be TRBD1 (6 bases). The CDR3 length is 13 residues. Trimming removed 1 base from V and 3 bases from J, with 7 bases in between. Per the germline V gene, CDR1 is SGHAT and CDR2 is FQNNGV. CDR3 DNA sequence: TGTGCCAGCAGCTTAGGACAGGTCTACGAGCAGTACTTA. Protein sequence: CASSLGQVYEQYL.

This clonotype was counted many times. CDR3 sequence reads: CASSKTGSAYGYTF. Written as DNA, the CDR3 is TGTGCCAGCAGCAAAACAGGGTCAGCATATGGCTACACCTTC. The chain joins TRBV25-1 to TRBJ1-2; D is perhaps TRBD1 (6 bases). There are 14 residues in the CDR3. The ends were cut back, 6 bases at V and 5 bases at J, with 16 bases in the middle. CDR1 and CDR2 from the germline V gene are MGHDK and SYGVNS.

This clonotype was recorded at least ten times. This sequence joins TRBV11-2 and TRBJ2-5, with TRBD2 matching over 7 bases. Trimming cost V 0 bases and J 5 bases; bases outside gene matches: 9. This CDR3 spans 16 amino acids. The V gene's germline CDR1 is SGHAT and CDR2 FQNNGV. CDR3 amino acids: CASSLELGGGQETQYF. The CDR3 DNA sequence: TGTGCCAGCAGCTTAGAACTGGGGGGGGGTCAGGAGACCCAGTACTTC.

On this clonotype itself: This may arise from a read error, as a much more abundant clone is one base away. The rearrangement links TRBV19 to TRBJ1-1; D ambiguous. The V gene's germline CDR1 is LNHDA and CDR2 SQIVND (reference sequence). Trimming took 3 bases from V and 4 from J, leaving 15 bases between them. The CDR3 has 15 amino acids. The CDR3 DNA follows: TGTGCCAGTAGTATGTCCCCTCCCATGGGCACTGAAGCTTTCTTT. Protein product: CASSMSPPMGTEAFF.